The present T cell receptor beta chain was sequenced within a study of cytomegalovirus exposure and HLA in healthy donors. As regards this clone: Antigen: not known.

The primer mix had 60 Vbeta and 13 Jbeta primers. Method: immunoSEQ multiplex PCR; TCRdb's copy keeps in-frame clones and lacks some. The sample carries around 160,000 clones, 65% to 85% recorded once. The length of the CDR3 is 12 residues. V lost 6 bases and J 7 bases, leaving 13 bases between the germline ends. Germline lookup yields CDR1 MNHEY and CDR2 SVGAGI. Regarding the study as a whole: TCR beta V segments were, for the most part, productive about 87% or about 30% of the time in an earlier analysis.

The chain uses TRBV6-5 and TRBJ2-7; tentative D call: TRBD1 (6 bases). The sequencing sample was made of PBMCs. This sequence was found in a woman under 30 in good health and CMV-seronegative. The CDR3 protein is CASRQGYGEQYF. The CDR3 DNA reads TGTGCCAGCAGACAGGGCTACGGAGAGCAGTACTTC.